A selection of T cell receptor beta chains follows, all from one sample in a study of T cells in Graves' hyperthyroidism and ophthalmopathy. MiXCR, applied by TCRdb to the multiplex PCR reads, yields one record per CDR3 protein. The sample lists about 400,000 distinct CDR3 sequences, more than 13% seen once, with around 28% in the top ten. Sample: blood. Source of these receptors: a man in his fifties with Graves' ophthalmopathy. Each CDR3 is given with its conserved first and last residue. The order of the fields is CDR3 protein, CDR3 DNA, V gene, D gene, clone size, J gene. The D gene is left open where the match is weak. Only part of the rows carry a size: once, few, many, or a class if the clone is expanded.

CASSGTESTDTQYF	TGTGCCAGCAGCGGGACAGAAAGCACAGATACGCAGTATTTT	TRBV2	TRBD1	many	TRBJ2-3
CASSLISRADTEAFF	TGTGCCAGCAGCTTAATCTCCAGGGCAGACACTGAAGCTTTCTTT	TRBV7-9	NA	many	TRBJ1-1
CASSVNAGNTIYF	TGTGCCAGCAGCGTTAATGCTGGAAACACCATATATTTT	TRBV11-2	NA	many	TRBJ1-3
CASTLAGGGLGGELFF	TGTGCCAGCACCTTAGCGGGAGGGGGTCTGGGTGGGGAGCTGTTTTTT	TRBV6-1	TRBD2	NA	TRBJ2-2
CVRNGELFF	TGTGTCAGGAACGGGGAGCTGTTTTTT	TRBV19	NA	NA	TRBJ2-2
CASSGDRSYSYNEQFF	TGTGCCAGCAGTGGAGACAGGTCCTACTCCTACAATGAGCAGTTCTTC	TRBV27	NA	NA	TRBJ2-1
CASSYPGTSGKEPTGELFF	TGTGCCAGCAGCTATCCCGGGACTAGCGGGAAAGAGCCCACCGGGGAGCTGTTTTTT	TRBV11-1	TRBD2	NA	TRBJ2-2
CSASYRDHEQFF	TGCAGCGCCTCCTACAGGGACCATGAGCAGTTCTTC	TRBV29-1	NA	many	TRBJ2-1
CASSIRPPLAGVVNEQFF	TGTGCCAGTAGTATACGACCCCCACTAGCGGGAGTCGTCAATGAGCAGTTCTTC	TRBV19	TRBD2	NA	TRBJ2-1
CASSRSRYQETQYF	TGTGCCAGCAGCAGGTCCCGGTACCAAGAGACCCAGTACTTC	TRBV19	NA	NA	TRBJ2-5
CSARRRGNQPQHF	TGCAGTGCCCGGCGGCGGGGTAATCAGCCCCAGCATTTT	TRBV20-1	NA	many	TRBJ1-5
CASTRERADTQYF	TGTGCCAGCACCCGGGAGAGGGCAGATACGCAGTATTTT	TRBV2	NA	many	TRBJ2-3
CASSDPAHSYGYTF	TGTGCCAGCAGTGATCCTGCCCATAGCTATGGCTACACCTTC	TRBV2	NA	many	TRBJ1-2
CASSQEAETSEQYF	TGTGCCAGCAGCCAAGAGGCGGAGACTAGCGAGCAGTACTTC	TRBV3-1	NA	many	TRBJ2-7
CATSDLAVAGATDTQYF	TGTGCCACCAGTGATTTGGCGGTAGCGGGAGCCACAGATACGCAGTATTTT	TRBV24-1	TRBD2	many	TRBJ2-3
CASSFGRATDTQYF	TGCGCCAGCAGCTTTGGTCGGGCCACAGATACGCAGTATTTT	TRBV5-1	NA	NA	TRBJ2-3
CASSRSEGGYEQYF	TGTGCCAGCAGCCGTTCGGAGGGGGGGTACGAGCAGTACTTC	TRBV7-8	NA	many	TRBJ2-7
CASSPLRDIGYYGYTF	TGTGCCAGCTCGCCACTCCGGGACATAGGCTACTATGGCTACACCTTC	TRBV18	NA	many	TRBJ1-2
CSARTSDTDTQYF	TGCAGTGCCCGGACTAGCGACACAGATACGCAGTATTTT	TRBV20-1	TRBD2	few	TRBJ2-3
CASSLGFGDTGELFF	TGTGCCAGCAGCTTAGGTTTCGGGGACACCGGGGAGCTGTTTTTT	TRBV11-2	NA	many	TRBJ2-2
CASSISGATDTQYF	TGTGCCAGCAGCATTAGCGGGGCTACAGATACGCAGTATTTT	TRBV7-6	TRBD2	many	TRBJ2-3
CSARYVTSQSEQFF	TGCAGTGCTAGATACGTCACCTCACAATCGGAGCAGTTCTTC	TRBV20-1	NA	many	TRBJ2-1
CSVESGGDTQYF	TGCAGCGTTGAGTCTGGGGGAGATACGCAGTATTTT	TRBV29-1	NA	many	TRBJ2-3
CSARPYRVAGPQHF	TGCAGTGCTAGGCCATACAGGGTTGCTGGGCCCCAGCATTTT	TRBV20-1	NA	NA	TRBJ1-5
CASSPGAGAADTQYF	TGTGCCAGCAGCCCAGGTGCGGGAGCTGCAGATACGCAGTATTTT	TRBV7-9	TRBD2	NA	TRBJ2-3
CASSPGEAGRRTDTQYF	TGTGCCAGCAGCCCGGGGGAGGCGGGACGACGCACAGATACGCAGTATTTT	TRBV11-2	NA	many	TRBJ2-3
CASSIGQGRQETQYF	TGTGCCAGCAGCATCGGACAGGGCCGACAAGAGACCCAGTACTTC	TRBV11-2	TRBD1	many	TRBJ2-5
CASKGTSVSYEQYF	TGTGCCAGTAAAGGGACTAGCGTCTCCTACGAGCAGTACTTC	TRBV28	TRBD2	many	TRBJ2-7
CASSQLLASHEQFF	TGCGCCAGCAGCCAGCTTCTAGCGTCCCATGAGCAGTTCTTC	TRBV4-1	NA	many	TRBJ2-1
CATGAVTDTQYF	TGTGCCACCGGGGCGGTGACAGATACGCAGTATTTT	TRBV24-1	NA	few	TRBJ2-3
CASSLPGTYTGELFF	TGTGCCAGCAGCTTACCCGGGACGTACACCGGGGAGCTGTTTTTT	TRBV11-2	NA	many	TRBJ2-2
CAWSDRRGGSEKLFF	TGTGCCTGGAGTGACCGCAGGGGGGGGAGTGAAAAACTGTTTTTT	TRBV30	TRBD1	NA	TRBJ1-4
CAISESPGGNTEAFF	TGTGCCATCAGTGAGTCCCCAGGGGGAAATACTGAAGCTTTCTTT	TRBV10-3	TRBD1	many	TRBJ1-1
CASSQSGGSSYEQYF	TGCGCCAGCAGCCAAAGCGGGGGGTCCTCCTACGAGCAGTACTTC	TRBV5-1	TRBD2	few	TRBJ2-7
CSVVPGLAGDTQYF	TGCAGCGTTGTGCCGGGACTAGCGGGAGATACGCAGTATTTT	TRBV29-1	TRBD2	few	TRBJ2-3
CATPGTGTKGTRVPHNEQFF	TGTGCCACCCCCGGGACTGGGACAAAGGGGACTAGAGTTCCCCACAATGAGCAGTTCTTC	TRBV2	TRBD2	many	TRBJ2-1
CSARDGLMGYEQYF	TGCAGTGCTAGAGATGGTCTTATGGGCTACGAGCAGTACTTC	TRBV20-1	NA	many	TRBJ2-7
CASSPSTSGTDTQYF	TGTGCCAGCAGTCCTTCCACTAGCGGGACAGATACGCAGTATTTT	TRBV28	TRBD2	NA	TRBJ2-3
CASSHGPGGKKLFF	TGTGCCAGCAGCCACGGACCTGGCGGAAAAAAACTGTTTTTT	TRBV7-9	NA	few	TRBJ1-4
CASSLFDVGDEQYF	TGTGCCAGCAGTTTATTCGACGTGGGGGACGAGCAGTACTTC	TRBV27	NA	many	TRBJ2-7
CSVERLPEAFF	TGCAGCGTTGAGAGGCTGCCTGAAGCTTTCTTT	TRBV29-1	NA	few	TRBJ1-1
CASSTGTTNEQFF	TGTGCCAGCAGTACCGGGACAACAAATGAGCAGTTCTTC	TRBV28	NA	NA	TRBJ2-1
CASSSSAGGTTDTQYF	TGTGCCAGCAGCTCCTCGGCGGGAGGGACCACAGATACGCAGTATTTT	TRBV7-9	TRBD2	many	TRBJ2-3
CASSSGRQPQHF	TGTGCCAGCAGCTCCGGCCGGCAGCCCCAGCATTTT	TRBV7-9	NA	NA	TRBJ1-5
CAWSVAYEQYF	TGTGCCTGGAGTGTAGCCTACGAGCAGTACTTC	TRBV30	NA	many	TRBJ2-7